Following are 20 T cell receptor beta chains from one sample sequenced in a study of STAT3 mutations in large granular lymphocyte leukemia (dated by TCRdb to the late 2010s). Summary of the overall study and its limitations: At least one immunodominant TCRbeta clonotype was identified in every T-LGLL patient, and multiple immunodominant subclonotypes were identified in about half of the T-LGLL patients.

Their specific antigens are unknown. Library prep was done by the immunoSEQ multiplex PCR assay. TCRdb carries this immuneACCESS record with in-frame sequences only. Its versions omit some clonotypes, under half of them owing to an unresolved V gene in the studies checked, with the rest unexplained. The sample table gives about 2,300 clones. The ten largest clones represent over 80% of the sample. The material sequenced was PBMCs. The receptors here all came from a human donor with T large granular lymphocyte leukemia. The donor label of this sample is uncertain. Some clones in this sample may be carry-over from other donors' samples.

In regard to this clone: The CDR3 carries no conserved terminal phenylalanine or tryptophan, so it likely arises from a read error. No DNA is shown, since the ends of the CDR3 on it are uncertain; the CDR3 is the one TCRdb lists. The V and J genes are TRBV11-3 and TRBJ2-4; the listed D gene, TRBD1, was not tested against the DNA. The CDR3 is 9 amino acids long, termini counted. Germline CDR1 is SGHNT and CDR2 is YENEEA. The CDR3 sequence is CASGKAKNI.

Concerning this clone itself: The conserved phenylalanine or tryptophan is not found at the CDR3 terminus, so this likely reflects a read error. The DNA is omitted, as the CDR3 cannot be located on it reliably, and the CDR3 follows TCRdb's listing. The chain combines TRBV20-1 with TRBJ2-7; the table assigns TRBD1, which was not confirmed against the DNA. With termini counted, the CDR3 has 9 amino acids. The germline CDR1 and CDR2 sequences are DFQATT and SNEGSKA (reference sequence). The CDR3 is CSADQGTYE.

Details on this clone: Likely a read error: the CDR3 ends without its conserved phenylalanine or tryptophan. No DNA is shown, since the ends of the CDR3 on it are uncertain; the CDR3 is the one TCRdb lists. The V call is TRBV30, the J call TRBJ2-5; no check of the table's D call, TRBD2, against the DNA was made. Germline CDR1 GTSNPN, CDR2 SVGIG (reference sequence). The CDR3 extends over 9 residues, inclusive of both ends. The CDR3 sequence: CAWESGQET.

On this clone: The conserved final phenylalanine or tryptophan is absent from the CDR3, which likely points to a read error. Because the CDR3's place on the DNA is in doubt, the DNA is left out and the CDR3 is given as listed by TCRdb. The V and J genes are TRBV6-1 and TRBJ1-5; TRBD1, the table's D call, was not compared with the DNA. Germline V CDR1 and CDR2: MNHNS, SASEGT. The CDR3 spans 12 residues, counting both ends. The CDR3 sequence is CASSDRSKANQP.

Points on this clone: No conserved phenylalanine or tryptophan ends this CDR3, so it is likely a read error. The DNA is left out, because the CDR3 cannot be placed on it with certainty; the CDR3 is given as TCRdb lists it. The chain is built from TRBV19 and TRBJ1-5; the DNA was not compared with TRBD1, the D call given in the table. Counting both end residues, the CDR3 totals 12 amino acids. Germline CDR1 LNHDA, CDR2 SQIVND (reference sequence). CDR3 sequence reads: CASSEGQGGNQP.

Remarks on this clone: The final CDR3 position lacks the conserved phenylalanine or tryptophan, pointing to a likely read error. Because the CDR3's place on the DNA is in doubt, the DNA is left out and the CDR3 is given as listed by TCRdb. This chain connects TRBV5-1 to TRBJ1-1; TRBD1, as called in the table, went unchecked against the DNA. The CDR3 is made up of 12 amino acids, end residues included. Germline values: CDR1 SGHRS, CDR2 YFSETQ. The CDR3 sequence: CASSLLERSGKG.

On this clone itself: A read error is likely, as this CDR3 ends without the conserved phenylalanine or tryptophan. The DNA is omitted, as the CDR3 cannot be located on it reliably, and the CDR3 follows TCRdb's listing. CDR3 loop: CASSTRTAWET. The chain links TRBV27 to TRBJ2-5; whether TRBD2, the table's D call, matches the DNA was not checked. Ends included, the CDR3 has 11 residues. The germline CDR1 and CDR2 sequences are MNHEY and SMNVEV (reference sequence).

On this clone: Since the CDR3 does not end with the conserved phenylalanine or tryptophan, this likely comes from a read error. Because the CDR3's place on the DNA is in doubt, the DNA is left out and the CDR3 is given as listed by TCRdb. The rearrangement links TRBV29-1 to TRBJ2-2; the table's D call of TRBD1 was not tested on the DNA. Germline assignment: CDR1 SQVTM and CDR2 ANQGSEA. The CDR3 spans 9 residues, counting both ends. Here the CDR3 reads CSVERGTGE.

To note about this clone: Because the CDR3 is missing its conserved closing phenylalanine or tryptophan, this is likely a read error. Because the CDR3's place on the DNA is in doubt, the DNA is left out and the CDR3 is given as listed by TCRdb. The chain joins TRBV30 to TRBJ2-7; the DNA was not compared with TRBD2, the D call given in the table. The CDR3 spans 10 residues, counting both ends. CDR1 GTSNPN and CDR2 SVGIG come from the germline V gene (reference sequence). The CDR3 is CAYSGGGKYE.

With respect to this clone: Lacking the conserved final phenylalanine or tryptophan, this CDR3 likely reflects a read error. No DNA is shown, since the ends of the CDR3 on it are uncertain; the CDR3 is the one TCRdb lists. The chain joins TRBV7-3 to TRBJ2-1; TRBD2 is the table's D call and was not checked against the DNA. In germline, CDR1 is SGHTA, CDR2 FQGTGA. The CDR3 sequence runs 9 residues, both termini included. This CDR3 reads CASRVSIQE.

As concerns this clone: In this CDR3 the conserved last residue, phenylalanine or tryptophan, is missing, so a read error is likely. No DNA is shown, since the ends of the CDR3 on it are uncertain; the CDR3 is the one TCRdb lists. This sequence joins TRBV18 and TRBJ2-5; the listed D gene, TRBD1, was not tested against the DNA. The germline CDR1 and CDR2 sequences are KGHSH and LQKENI. The CDR3 sequence runs 10 residues, both termini included. The CDR3 is CASSQATQET.

Frequency places this clone as medium-sized. Here the CDR3 omits its conserved ending phenylalanine or tryptophan, so a read error is the likely source. Because the CDR3's place on the DNA is in doubt, the DNA is left out and the CDR3 is given as listed by TCRdb. The J gene is TRBJ1-1, the V gene TRBV30; no check of the table's D call, TRBD1, against the DNA was made. The germline V gene has CDR1 GTSNPN and CDR2 SVGIG (reference sequence). The CDR3 length is 8 residues, termini included. The CDR3 spells CAWSRESE.

Comments on this clone: Lacking the conserved final phenylalanine or tryptophan, this CDR3 likely reflects a read error. The DNA is omitted, as the CDR3 cannot be located on it reliably, and the CDR3 follows TCRdb's listing. The genes are TRBV6-1 and TRBJ2-1; the tabulated D call, TRBD1, remains unverified against the DNA. Germline-derived CDR1 and CDR2 are MNHNS and SASEGT. The CDR3 extends over 12 residues, inclusive of both ends. CDR3 region: CASSGQLSSYNE.

On this clone itself: Because it lacks the conserved phenylalanine or tryptophan at the end, this CDR3 is likely a read error. It is unclear where the CDR3 begins or ends on the DNA, so no DNA is shown, and the CDR3 is as TCRdb lists it. The V call is TRBV19, the J call TRBJ2-1; the table's TRBD1 call for D was not verified on the DNA. With termini counted, the CDR3 has 12 amino acids. The germline V gene encodes CDR1 LNHDA and CDR2 SQIVND (reference sequence). The CDR3 loop reads CASRVRAISYNE.

With respect to this clone: This likely comes from a read error, as the CDR3 has no conserved phenylalanine or tryptophan at its end. The limits of the CDR3 on the DNA are not certain, so only TCRdb's listed CDR3 is given. V is TRBV7-7 and J is TRBJ2-2; the DNA was not used to check the table's D call, TRBD2. The CDR3 is made up of 13 amino acids, end residues included. The germline V gene encodes CDR1 SSHAT and CDR2 FNYEAQ (reference sequence). The CDR3 loop is CASSSTSGRAPGE.

About this clone: Here the CDR3 omits its conserved ending phenylalanine or tryptophan, so a read error is the likely source. Because the CDR3's place on the DNA is in doubt, the DNA is left out and the CDR3 is given as listed by TCRdb. In the same sample, other DNA sequences code for this CDR3. This sequence joins TRBV7-7 and TRBJ2-5; the table's D call, TRBD2, was not checked against the DNA. The V gene's germline CDR1 is SSHAT and CDR2 FNYEAQ (reference sequence). Ends included, the CDR3 has 10 residues. The CDR3 is CASSFSSQET.

Points on this clone: This likely comes from a read error, as the CDR3 has no conserved phenylalanine or tryptophan at its end. The DNA is left out, because the CDR3 cannot be placed on it with certainty; the CDR3 is given as TCRdb lists it. This chain links TRBV20-1 with TRBJ1-1. The germline V gene has CDR1 DFQATT and CDR2 SNEGSKA (reference sequence). The CDR3 spans 9 residues, counting both ends. The CDR3: CSAPRATLE.

This clone shows up as medium-sized by frequency. The conserved closing phenylalanine or tryptophan is absent in this CDR3, likely reflecting a read error. The limits of the CDR3 on the DNA are not certain, so only TCRdb's listed CDR3 is given. This rearrangement joins TRBV20-1 to TRBJ2-7; the table calls TRBD1, which could not be checked here. CDR1 and CDR2 (germline): DFQATT, SNEGSKA (reference sequence). Including both end residues, the CDR3 is 10 amino acids long. The CDR3 protein is CSARQGITYE.

About this clone itself: Since no conserved phenylalanine or tryptophan closes the CDR3, a read error is the likely cause. The DNA is omitted, as the CDR3 cannot be located on it reliably, and the CDR3 follows TCRdb's listing. V is TRBV19 and J is TRBJ2-3; the D segment call TRBD2 is taken from the table without a DNA check. With termini counted, the CDR3 has 8 amino acids. Germline CDR1 LNHDA, CDR2 SQIVND (reference sequence). CDR3 sequence: CASSERDT.

With respect to this clone: The final CDR3 position lacks the conserved phenylalanine or tryptophan, pointing to a likely read error. No DNA is shown, since the ends of the CDR3 on it are uncertain; the CDR3 is the one TCRdb lists. The rearrangement joins TRBV10-2 to TRBJ1-2; the table's D call TRBD1 went unverified against the DNA. Including both end residues, the CDR3 is 10 amino acids long. Germline CDR1 and CDR2: WSHSY and SAAADI. The CDR3 loop is CASKETANYG.